Reported below is one T cell receptor beta chain. These data originate in a study of blood T cell repertoires in COVID-19. Looking at the study overall: Acute-phase and convalescent COVID-19 samples originated in the United States, Italy and Spain. In each case, the material was cDNA or gDNA derived from T cells, B-cell-depleted T cells, or PBMCs.

CDR1 and CDR2 (germline): SGDLS, YYNGEE. The CDR3 is 14 residues long. The J segment lost 6 bases and the V segment lost 2 bases, leaving 4 bases of the junction unmatched. The protocol was immunoSEQ multiplex PCR, while the TCRdb copy is restricted to in-frame clones and leaves out a portion. The table shows approximately 210,000 clones, with around 90% occurring only once. The sequence was collected from a man aged 30 to 39 with acute or convalescent COVID-19. The sample was peripheral blood. The chain has TRBV9 and TRBJ2-2; 7 nucleotides line up with TRBD1. The CDR3 reads CASSVTGYAGELFF. CDR3 in DNA: TGTGCCAGCAGCGTGACAGGGTACGCCGGGGAGCTGTTTTTT. The full variable domain, in which reference TRBV9 and TRBJ2-2 provide the parts outside the CDR3, is DSGVTQTPKHLITATGQRVTLRCSPRSGDLSVYWYQQSLDQGLQFLIQYYNGEERAKGNILERFSAQQFPDLHSELNLSSLELGDSALYFCASSVTGYAGELFFGEGSRLTVL.